The 2 T cell receptor beta chains below all came from one sample that was sequenced in a study of early T cells in non-severe SARS-CoV-2 infection. TCRdb re-derived calls from the 5' RACE reads in MiXCR, one entry per CDR3 protein. The sample lists about 60,000 distinct CDR3 sequences, 10% to 12% occurring once. The specimen comprised whole blood, sampled at baseline. The receptor source for this set is an adult who was a healthcare worker with PCR-confirmed SARS-CoV-2 infection or an uninfected control (not recorded which).

This clonotype was counted at least ten times. This chain uses TRBV6-6 with TRBJ1-1, with D maybe TRBD1 (6 bases). CDR1 is MNHNY, CDR2 SVGAGI, per germline (reference sequence). The CDR3 is 15 amino acids. The germline V and J ends were trimmed by 2 bases and 5 bases, with 15 bases remaining between them. CDR3 protein: CASSYMGGRLTEAFF. DNA for the CDR3: TGTGCCAGCAGTTACATGGGGGGGCGTTTAACTGAAGCTTTCTTT.

This clonotype has ten or more counts. The chain uses TRBV7-9 and TRBJ2-2; 7 nucleotides line up with TRBD1. This CDR3 spans 16 amino acids. Germline V lookup: CDR1 SEHNR, CDR2 FQNEAQ (reference sequence). V was clipped by 7 bases and J by 0 bases; unmatched bases: 8. The DNA for the CDR3 is TGTGCCAGCAACGATGGCACAGGGGCGAACACCGGGGAGCTGTTTTTT. Its protein is CASNDGTGANTGELFF.